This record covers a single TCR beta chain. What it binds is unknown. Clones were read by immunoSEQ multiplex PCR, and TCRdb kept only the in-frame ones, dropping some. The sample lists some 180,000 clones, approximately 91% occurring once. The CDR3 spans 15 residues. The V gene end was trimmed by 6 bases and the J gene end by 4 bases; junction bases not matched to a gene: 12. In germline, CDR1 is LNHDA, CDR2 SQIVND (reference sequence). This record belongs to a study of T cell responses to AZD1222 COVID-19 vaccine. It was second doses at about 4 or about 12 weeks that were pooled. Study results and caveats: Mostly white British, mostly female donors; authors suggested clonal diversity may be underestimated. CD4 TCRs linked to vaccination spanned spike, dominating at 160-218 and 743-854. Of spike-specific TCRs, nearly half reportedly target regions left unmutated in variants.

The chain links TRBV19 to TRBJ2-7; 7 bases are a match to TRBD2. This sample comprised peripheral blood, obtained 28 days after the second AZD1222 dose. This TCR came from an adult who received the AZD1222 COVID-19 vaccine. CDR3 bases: TGTGCCAGTAGCCCACCGGGGACTACGCCTTACGAGCAGTACTTC. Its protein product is CASSPPGTTPYEQYF. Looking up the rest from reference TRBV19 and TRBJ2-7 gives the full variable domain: DGGITQSPKYLFRKEGQNVTLSCEQNLNHDAMYWYRQDPGQGLRLIYYSQIVNDFQKGDIAEGYSVSREKKESFPLTVTSAQKNPTAFYLCASSPPGTTPYEQYFGPGTRLTVT.